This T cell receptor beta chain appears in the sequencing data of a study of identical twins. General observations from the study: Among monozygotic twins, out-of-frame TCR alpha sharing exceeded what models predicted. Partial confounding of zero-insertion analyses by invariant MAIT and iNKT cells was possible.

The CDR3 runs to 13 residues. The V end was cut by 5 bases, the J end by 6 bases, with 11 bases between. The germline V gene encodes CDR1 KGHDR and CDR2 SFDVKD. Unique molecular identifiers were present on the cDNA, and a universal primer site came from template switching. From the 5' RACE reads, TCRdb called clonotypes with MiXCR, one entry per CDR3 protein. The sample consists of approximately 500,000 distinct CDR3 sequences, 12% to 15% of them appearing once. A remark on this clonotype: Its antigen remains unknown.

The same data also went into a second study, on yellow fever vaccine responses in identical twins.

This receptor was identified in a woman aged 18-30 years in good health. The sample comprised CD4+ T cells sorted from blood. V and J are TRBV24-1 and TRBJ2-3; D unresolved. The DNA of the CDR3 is TGTGCCACCAGTGCCCCGCGCAGGGATACGCAGTATTTT. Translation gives CATSAPRRDTQYF.